This T cell receptor beta chain was retrieved from a study of OX40 agonist ivuxolimab in advanced cancers. General study points: At 0.1 to 3.0 mg/kg and by week 6, CD4+ and CD8+ T cells in the blood had expanded clonally.

TCRdb keeps only in-frame clones here, not all; method: immunoSEQ multiplex PCR. This repertoire shows about 100,000 clones, roughly 95% found once; its top ten account for around 2%. In regard to this clone: Antigen: not known.

This CDR3 region has 21 residues. This sequence joins TRBV21-1 and TRBJ1-3. TRBV21-1 is listed as a pseudogene. The sequence was collected from an adult with an advanced solid tumor such as melanoma, head and neck, liver or kidney cancer. The sequencing used CD4+ or CD8+ T cells sorted from blood, collected in a trial of the OX40 agonist ivuxolimab. In DNA, the CDR3 is TGTGCCAGCAGCCCAGTCGGGCAGGGCCCACAAGAGGGGAATGATGGAAACACCATATATTTT. It yields the protein CASSPVGQGPQEGNDGNTIYF.